This T cell receptor (gamma chain) appears in the sequencing data of a study of gamma-delta chains in newborns, infants, children. Study-wide background: Microbial exposure reportedly drives polyclonal innate γδ T cell expansion after birth.

TCRdb ran CATT on the reads. The repertoire consists of over 450 gamma-chain clones, with approximately 87% occurring once and the leading ten covering 5.5% to 7%. As concerns this clone: Within the sample, other DNA sequences also encode this same CDR3.

This CDR3 is 25 amino acids long. CDR1 and CDR2 (germline): GITISATS, ISYDGTV (reference sequence). The clonotype originates from a child who was a newborn, infant or young child, either healthy, febrile or measles-vaccinated (not recorded which). This table probably holds off-target reads from a library built for another chain. The specimen was blood, collected at baseline. Here the V gene is TRGV9, but the J gene went uncalled. The CDR3 spells CACDTGGYASWDTRQMFFGTSIKLF. CDR3 coding DNA: TGTGCCTGTGACACTGGGGGATACGCGTCCTGGGACACCCGACAGATGTTTTTCGGAACTAGCATCAAACTCTTC.